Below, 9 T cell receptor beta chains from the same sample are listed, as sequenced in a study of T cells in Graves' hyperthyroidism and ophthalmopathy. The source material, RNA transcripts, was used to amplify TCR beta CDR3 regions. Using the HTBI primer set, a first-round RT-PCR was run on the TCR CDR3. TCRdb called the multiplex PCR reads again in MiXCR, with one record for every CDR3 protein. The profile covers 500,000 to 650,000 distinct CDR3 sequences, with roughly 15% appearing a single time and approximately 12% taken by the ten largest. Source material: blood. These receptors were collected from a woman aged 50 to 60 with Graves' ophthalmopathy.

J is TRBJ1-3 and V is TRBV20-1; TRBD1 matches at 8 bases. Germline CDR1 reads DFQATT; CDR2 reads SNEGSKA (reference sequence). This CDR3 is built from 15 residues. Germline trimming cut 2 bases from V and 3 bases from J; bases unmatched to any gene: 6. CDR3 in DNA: TGCAGTGCTAGACGAGACAGGGGTAGTGGAAACACCATATATTTT. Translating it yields CSARRDRGSGNTIYF.

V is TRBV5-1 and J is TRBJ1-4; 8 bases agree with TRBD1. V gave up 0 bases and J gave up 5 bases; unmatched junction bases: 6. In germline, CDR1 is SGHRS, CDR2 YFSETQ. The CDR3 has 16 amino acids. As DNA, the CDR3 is TGCGCCAGCAGCTTGGCCCTGACAGGGGTGAATGAAAAACTGTTTTTT. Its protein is CASSLALTGVNEKLFF. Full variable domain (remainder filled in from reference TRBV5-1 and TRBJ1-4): KAGVTQTPRYLIKTRGQQVTLSCSPISGHRSVSWYQQTPGQGLQFLFEYFSETQRNKGNFPGRFSGRQFSNSRSEMNVSTLELGDSALYLCASSLALTGVNEKLFFGSGTQLSVL.

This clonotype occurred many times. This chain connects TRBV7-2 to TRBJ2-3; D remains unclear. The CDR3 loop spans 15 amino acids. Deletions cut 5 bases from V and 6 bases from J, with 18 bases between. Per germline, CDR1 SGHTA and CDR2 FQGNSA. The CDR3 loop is CASSPWVGTGDTQYF. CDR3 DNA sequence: TGTGCCAGCAGCCCCTGGGTGGGTACTGGGGATACGCAGTATTTT.

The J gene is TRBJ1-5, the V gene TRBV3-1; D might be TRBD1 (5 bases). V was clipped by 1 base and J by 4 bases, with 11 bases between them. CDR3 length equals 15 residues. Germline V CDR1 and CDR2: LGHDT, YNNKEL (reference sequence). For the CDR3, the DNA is TGTGCCAGCAGCCAAGCCGGGGGTGCGAATCAGCCCCAGCATTTT. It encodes CASSQAGGANQPQHF.

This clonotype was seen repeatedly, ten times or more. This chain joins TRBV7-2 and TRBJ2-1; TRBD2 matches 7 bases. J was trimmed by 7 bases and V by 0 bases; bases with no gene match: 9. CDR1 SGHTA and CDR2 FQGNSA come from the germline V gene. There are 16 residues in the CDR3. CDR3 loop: CASSLAGSGQYNEQFF. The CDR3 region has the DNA TGTGCCAGCAGCTTAGCGGGTAGCGGGCAGTATAATGAGCAGTTCTTC.

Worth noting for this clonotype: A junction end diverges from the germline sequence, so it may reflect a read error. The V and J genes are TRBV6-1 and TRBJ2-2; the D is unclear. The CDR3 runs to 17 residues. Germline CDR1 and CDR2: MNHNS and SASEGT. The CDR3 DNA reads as TGTGCCAGCAGTTCATATACTGGCGGTACGAACACCAGGGAGCTGTTTTTT. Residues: CASSSYTGGTNTRELFF.

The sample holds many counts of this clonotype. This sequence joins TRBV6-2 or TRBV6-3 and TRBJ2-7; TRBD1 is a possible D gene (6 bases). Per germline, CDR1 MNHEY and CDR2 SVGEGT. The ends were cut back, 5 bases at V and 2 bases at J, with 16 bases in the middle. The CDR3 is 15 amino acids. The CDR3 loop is CASSLIPSGAYEQYF. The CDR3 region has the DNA TGTGCCAGCAGTCTAATCCCCTCAGGGGCCTACGAGCAGTACTTC.

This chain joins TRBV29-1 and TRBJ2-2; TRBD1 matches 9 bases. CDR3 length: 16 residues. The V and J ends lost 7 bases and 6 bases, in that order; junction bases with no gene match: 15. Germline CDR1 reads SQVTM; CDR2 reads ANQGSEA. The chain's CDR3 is CSAGSPHRGQAGELFF. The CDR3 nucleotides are TGCAGCGCCGGGAGTCCCCACAGGGGGCAGGCCGGGGAGCTGTTTTTT.

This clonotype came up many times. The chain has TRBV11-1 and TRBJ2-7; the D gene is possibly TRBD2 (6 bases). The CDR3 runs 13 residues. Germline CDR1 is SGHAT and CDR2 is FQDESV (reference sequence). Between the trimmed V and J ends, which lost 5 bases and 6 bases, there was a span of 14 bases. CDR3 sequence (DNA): TGTGCCAGCAGCCCAAGGGACTTGGGCGAGCAGTACTTC. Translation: CASSPRDLGEQYF.